This T cell receptor (beta chain) was sequenced during a study of identical twins (dated by TCRdb to the mid-2010s). Describing the broader study: The study deep-sequenced TCR alpha and beta repertoires from monozygotic twins, unrelated adults of various ages and cord blood to test whether fetal clonotypes persist. To rule out contamination, replicate twin experiments were performed at different times with different library preparation protocols. General findings and caveats noted by the study authors: Fewer insertions were carried by abundant cord blood beta clonotypes; a weaker similar trend was observed in young adult naive repertoires, while no such trend was observed in memory repertoires. Compared with coincidental sharing between unrelated individuals, out-of-frame TCR alpha sequences shared between twins showed an excess of sequences with low generation probability. In monozygotic twins, out-of-frame TCR alpha sharing was systematically underestimated by recombination models, although the models agreed with sharing between unrelated individuals. Conclusions relied on cross-sectional statistical analysis, since the same donors could not be followed over many years. Invariant T cells such as MAIT and iNKT could partly confound zero-insertion analyses, though diverse VJ usage argued against this for most clonotypes. Excess twin sharing in beta out-of-frame sequences was weaker because fewer shared sequences lowered the signal-to-noise ratio.

The library relied on 5' RACE. Data came from an Illumina HiSeq 2000. A universal primer binding site was introduced by template switching, and a unique molecular identifier was present in the final cDNA, enabling accurate counting of TCR cDNA molecules. Specific primers in the conserved constant-segment region were used to synthesize first-strand cDNA for the TCR alpha and beta chains. To control for contamination, each cDNA library was double barcoded with a SMART-Mk sample barcode plus Illumina barcodes. TruSeq adapter sequences along with Illumina sample barcodes were introduced in two successive PCR steps. TCR alpha and beta cDNA libraries were sequenced on the Illumina HiSeq platform with custom primers. On the study's bioinformatics: Raw reads were processed with MiGEC to extract unique molecular identifiers, and MiXCR was used to determine CDR3 positions. Recombination models were inferred per individual with the repgenHMM and IGoR tools using an EM algorithm. The analysis of shared clonotypes was done with the tcR package in R, with sharing normalized by the product of cloneset sizes. Out-of-frame nonproductive sequences were analyzed to study raw recombination free of thymic and clonal selection effects. In-frame beta chains were kept once TCRdb had trimmed the public reads at Q25 with fastp and called clones with MiXCR. Each record represents a unique CDR3 protein, reported with the most common genes and DNA among its rows. None of the V and J calls come from the authors' own analysis; TCRdb made them. For this sample the table gives approximately 150,000 distinct CDR3 sequences, of which around 3.6% were detected only once. The ten largest clones add up to 8.1% of the sample.

This clonotype was counted at least ten times. The target of this receptor is not known. No base qualities exist here, and no much larger clone lies one base off it. CDR1 SGDLS and CDR2 YYNGEE are derived from the germline V gene. The CDR3 measures 15 amino acids from cysteine to phenylalanine. The CDR3 DNA has 45 bases and is translated from base 1. A distance of 11 bases separates the germline ends of V and J, which lose 4 bases and 0 bases respectively. Every donor was a healthy Caucasian. Using Miltenyi CD45RO+ enrichment and human naive T-cell isolation kits, memory (CD45RO+) and naive T cells were isolated from PBMC.

Sequences were obtained from memory T cells sorted from blood. The cell subset or site label corresponds to: CD45RO+ enriched T cells. The receptor was isolated from a man between 18 and 35 years old in good health. Recombination joined TRBV9 with TRBJ2-1; no D gene can be assigned with confidence. The DNA reads TGTGCCAGCAGCCAGGACCCGACCTCCTACAATGAGCAGTTCTTC. It is translated as CASSQDPTSYNEQFF.